A selection of T cell receptor beta chains follows, all from one sample in a study of T cells in Graves' hyperthyroidism and ophthalmopathy. TCRdb re-called the multiplex PCR reads with MiXCR, one entry per CDR3 protein. The sample yields about 480,000 distinct CDR3 sequences, roughly 22% seen once. The specimen was blood. Receptor source: a woman between 65 and 79 years old with Graves' ophthalmopathy. CDR3s include the opening cysteine and the closing phenylalanine or tryptophan. D genes are given only for firm matches. Expanded clones get a size class; other rows say once, few or many, or leave the size out.

v_gene: TRBV6-1
j_gene: TRBJ1-5
abundance: many
d_gene: NA
CDR3aa: CASSEGDSPQHF
CDR3nt: TGTGCCAGCAGTGAAGGAGATTCGCCCCAGCATTTT

v_gene: TRBV6-1
j_gene: TRBJ2-3
abundance: NA
d_gene: NA
CDR3aa: CASSQTERDTQYF
CDR3nt: TGTGCCAGCAGTCAAACCGAGAGGGATACGCAGTATTTT

v_gene: TRBV5-8
j_gene: TRBJ2-3
abundance: few
d_gene: NA
CDR3aa: CASSLVTSTDTQYF
CDR3nt: TGTGCCAGCAGCTTGGTCACCAGCACAGATACGCAGTATTTT

v_gene: TRBV27
j_gene: TRBJ1-3
abundance: many
d_gene: NA
CDR3aa: CASSLHRGNTIYF
CDR3nt: TGTGCCAGCAGTTTACACAGGGGAAACACCATATATTTT

v_gene: TRBV3-1
j_gene: TRBJ1-1
abundance: many
d_gene: NA
CDR3aa: CASSHPNTEAFF
CDR3nt: TGTGCCAGCAGCCACCCCAACACTGAAGCTTTCTTT

v_gene: TRBV13
j_gene: TRBJ1-5
abundance: NA
d_gene: NA
CDR3aa: CASSAWQSNQPQHF
CDR3nt: TGTGCCAGCAGCGCCTGGCAGAGCAATCAGCCCCAGCATTTT

v_gene: TRBV5-1
j_gene: TRBJ2-1
abundance: few
d_gene: NA
CDR3aa: CASSLATDNGQFF
CDR3nt: TGCGCCAGCAGCTTGGCAACGGACAATGGGCAGTTCTTC

v_gene: TRBV18
j_gene: TRBJ1-4
abundance: NA
d_gene: TRBD1
CDR3aa: CASSPGTGATNEKLFF
CDR3nt: TGTGCCAGCTCACCGGGCACAGGGGCAACTAATGAAAAACTGTTTTTT

v_gene: TRBV12-3/TRBV12-4
j_gene: TRBJ2-7
abundance: many
d_gene: NA
CDR3aa: CASTMTTPYEQYF
CDR3nt: TGTGCCAGCACCATGACTACCCCCTACGAGCAGTACTTC

v_gene: TRBV3-1
j_gene: TRBJ2-1
abundance: few
d_gene: TRBD2
CDR3aa: CASSQFGAGAVREQFF
CDR3nt: TGTGCCAGCAGCCAATTCGGAGCGGGAGCCGTCCGGGAGCAGTTCTTC

v_gene: TRBV10-3
j_gene: TRBJ1-3
abundance: NA
d_gene: NA
CDR3aa: CAISLGGLHSGNTIYF
CDR3nt: TGTGCCATCAGCCTCGGCGGCCTGCACTCTGGAAACACCATATATTTT

v_gene: TRBV5-1
j_gene: TRBJ2-3
abundance: few
d_gene: NA
CDR3aa: CASSGTTAGWDTQYF
CDR3nt: TGCGCCAGCAGCGGGACGACGGCGGGGTGGGATACGCAGTATTTT

v_gene: TRBV3-1
j_gene: TRBJ1-2
abundance: NA
d_gene: NA
CDR3aa: CASSLRTGSYGYTF
CDR3nt: TGTGCCAGCAGCCTCAGGACGGGAAGCTATGGCTACACCTTC

v_gene: TRBV19
j_gene: TRBJ2-1
abundance: NA
d_gene: NA
CDR3aa: CASSIWSGNEQFF
CDR3nt: TGTGCCAGTAGTATCTGGTCGGGGAATGAGCAGTTCTTC

v_gene: TRBV12-3/TRBV12-4
j_gene: TRBJ1-4
abundance: NA
d_gene: TRBD1
CDR3aa: CASSLGQGTGEKLFF
CDR3nt: TGTGCCAGCAGCCTGGGACAGGGGACGGGTGAAAAACTGTTTTTT

v_gene: TRBV18
j_gene: TRBJ2-7
abundance: few
d_gene: TRBD1
CDR3aa: CASSLSPGQGHEQYF
CDR3nt: TGTGCCAGCTCACTCTCTCCGGGACAGGGTCACGAGCAGTACTTC

v_gene: TRBV27
j_gene: TRBJ2-2
abundance: few
d_gene: TRBD1
CDR3aa: CASSFPGQGEDTGELFF
CDR3nt: TGTGCCAGCAGTTTCCCGGGACAGGGTGAGGACACCGGGGAGCTGTTTTTT

v_gene: TRBV20-1
j_gene: TRBJ2-1
abundance: NA
d_gene: NA
CDR3aa: CSARGRAERSSYNEQFF
CDR3nt: TGCAGTGCTAGAGGGAGGGCGGAGAGATCCTCCTACAATGAGCAGTTCTTC

v_gene: TRBV3-1
j_gene: TRBJ2-3
abundance: many
d_gene: NA
CDR3aa: CASSQPDTQYF
CDR3nt: TGTGCCAGCAGCCAACCAGATACGCAGTATTTT

v_gene: TRBV7-2
j_gene: TRBJ2-5
abundance: once
d_gene: TRBD2
CDR3aa: CASSPPAGAETQYF
CDR3nt: TGTGCCAGCAGCCCTCCGGCGGGAGCGGAGACCCAGTACTTC

v_gene: TRBV30
j_gene: TRBJ1-2
abundance: NA
d_gene: TRBD1
CDR3aa: CAWSVSGSRDRFRYGYTF
CDR3nt: TGTGCCTGGAGTGTATCGGGTTCGCGGGACAGGTTTCGCTATGGCTACACCTTC

v_gene: TRBV4-3
j_gene: TRBJ2-1
abundance: NA
d_gene: NA
CDR3aa: CASSQDTDNEQFF
CDR3nt: TGCGCCAGCAGCCAAGATACCGACAATGAGCAGTTCTTC

v_gene: TRBV6-1
j_gene: TRBJ2-3
abundance: few
d_gene: TRBD2
CDR3aa: CASTISGSTDTQYF
CDR3nt: TGTGCCAGCACTATTAGCGGGAGCACAGATACGCAGTATTTT

v_gene: TRBV6-1
j_gene: TRBJ1-6
abundance: NA
d_gene: NA
CDR3aa: CASSEAWTDNSPLHF
CDR3nt: TGTGCCAGCAGTGAAGCTTGGACAGATAATTCACCCCTCCACTTT

v_gene: TRBV5-1
j_gene: TRBJ1-6
abundance: NA
d_gene: TRBD1
CDR3aa: CASSLVGTGNNSPLHF
CDR3nt: TGCGCCAGCAGCTTGGTCGGGACAGGGAATAATTCACCCCTCCACTTT

v_gene: TRBV18
j_gene: TRBJ1-4
abundance: few
d_gene: TRBD1
CDR3aa: CASSPGTGFEKLFF
CDR3nt: TGTGCCAGCTCACCCGGGACAGGGTTTGAAAAACTGTTTTTT

v_gene: TRBV20-1
j_gene: TRBJ1-1
abundance: many
d_gene: NA
CDR3aa: CSARDTVNTEAFF
CDR3nt: TGCAGTGCTAGAGATACAGTAAACACTGAAGCTTTCTTT

v_gene: TRBV2
j_gene: TRBJ2-7
abundance: many
d_gene: TRBD1
CDR3aa: CASSDDRVGVSYEQYF
CDR3nt: TGTGCCAGCAGTGACGACAGGGTCGGGGTCTCCTACGAGCAGTACTTC

v_gene: TRBV15
j_gene: TRBJ2-3
abundance: many
d_gene: TRBD1
CDR3aa: CATSLGQGESDTQYF
CDR3nt: TGTGCCACCAGCCTGGGACAGGGGGAATCGGATACGCAGTATTTT

v_gene: TRBV9
j_gene: TRBJ1-1
abundance: NA
d_gene: TRBD1
CDR3aa: CASSVGQGSMNTEAFF
CDR3nt: TGTGCCAGCAGCGTAGGACAGGGCTCCATGAACACTGAAGCTTTCTTT

v_gene: TRBV9
j_gene: TRBJ1-4
abundance: NA
d_gene: TRBD1
CDR3aa: CASSVAQGAEKLFF
CDR3nt: TGTGCCAGCAGCGTAGCACAGGGGGCTGAAAAACTGTTTTTT

v_gene: TRBV28
j_gene: TRBJ2-1
abundance: NA
d_gene: TRBD2
CDR3aa: CASITGLVNEQFF
CDR3nt: TGTGCCAGCATAACGGGACTAGTCAATGAGCAGTTCTTC

v_gene: TRBV7-2
j_gene: TRBJ1-1
abundance: many
d_gene: NA
CDR3aa: CASRGDTSSAFF
CDR3nt: TGTGCCAGCAGGGGGGACACCAGTTCGGCTTTCTTT

v_gene: TRBV15
j_gene: TRBJ1-4
abundance: few
d_gene: NA
CDR3aa: CATSTISRSEKLFF
CDR3nt: TGTGCCACCAGCACTATATCAAGGAGTGAAAAACTGTTTTTT

v_gene: TRBV6-1
j_gene: TRBJ2-1
abundance: many
d_gene: TRBD2
CDR3aa: CASSPGTSGSRNEQFF
CDR3nt: TGTGCCAGCAGCCCCGGGACTAGCGGGAGCAGAAATGAGCAGTTCTTC

v_gene: TRBV3-1
j_gene: TRBJ2-7
abundance: NA
d_gene: TRBD2
CDR3aa: CASSRVSGRRPYEQYF
CDR3nt: TGTGCCAGCAGCCGAGTAAGCGGGAGAAGGCCCTACGAGCAGTACTTC